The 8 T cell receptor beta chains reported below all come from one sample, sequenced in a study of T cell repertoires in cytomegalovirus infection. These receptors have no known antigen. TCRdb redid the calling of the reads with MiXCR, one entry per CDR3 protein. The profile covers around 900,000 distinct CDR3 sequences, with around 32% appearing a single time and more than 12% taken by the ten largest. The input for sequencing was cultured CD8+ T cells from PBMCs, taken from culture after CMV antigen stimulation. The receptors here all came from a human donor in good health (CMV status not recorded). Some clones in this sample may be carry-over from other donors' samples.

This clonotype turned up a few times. CDR3 sequence reads: CASSEDRVARTYNEQFF. DNA for the CDR3: TGTGCCAGCAGTGAGGACAGGGTAGCGAGGACCTACAATGAGCAGTTCTTC. The V gene is TRBV2, the J gene TRBJ2-1, with 8 nucleotides matching TRBD1. Unmatched junction bases numbered 9, after V lost 3 bases and J lost 2 bases. The CDR3 extends over 17 amino acids. Looked up from germline, CDR1 is SNHLY and CDR2 is FYNNEI. The variable domain in full, completed from reference TRBV2 and TRBJ2-1, reads EPEVTQTPSHQVTQMGQEVILRCVPISNHLYFYWYRQILGQKVEFLVSFYNNEISEKSEIFDDQFSVERPDGSNFTLKIRSTKLEDSAMYFCASSEDRVARTYNEQFFGPGTRLTVL.

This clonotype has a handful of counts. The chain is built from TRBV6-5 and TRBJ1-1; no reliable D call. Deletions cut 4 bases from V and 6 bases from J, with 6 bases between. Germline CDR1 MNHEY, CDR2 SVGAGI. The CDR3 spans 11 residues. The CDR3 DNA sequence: TGTGCCAGCAGTTCGTTCCCTGAAGCTTTCTTT. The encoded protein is CASSSFPEAFF.

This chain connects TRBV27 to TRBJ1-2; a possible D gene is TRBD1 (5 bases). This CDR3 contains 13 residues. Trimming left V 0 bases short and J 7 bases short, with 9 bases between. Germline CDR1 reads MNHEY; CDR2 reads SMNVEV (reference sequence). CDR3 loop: CASSLSGGSGYTF. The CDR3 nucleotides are TGTGCCAGCAGTTTATCCGGGGGGTCTGGCTACACCTTC.

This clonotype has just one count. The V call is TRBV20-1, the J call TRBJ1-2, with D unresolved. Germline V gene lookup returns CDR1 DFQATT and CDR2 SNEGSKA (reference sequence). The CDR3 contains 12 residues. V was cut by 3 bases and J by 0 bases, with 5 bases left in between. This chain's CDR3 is CSASGTNYGYTF. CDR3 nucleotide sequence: TGCAGTGCTAGCGGGACTAACTATGGCTACACCTTC.

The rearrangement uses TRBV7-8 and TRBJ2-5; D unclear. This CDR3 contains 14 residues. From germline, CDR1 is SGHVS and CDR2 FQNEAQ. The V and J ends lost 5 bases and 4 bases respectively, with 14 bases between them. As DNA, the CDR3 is TGTGCCAGCAGCGTGGACCCTCTGGGAGAGACCCAGTACTTC. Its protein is CASSVDPLGETQYF.

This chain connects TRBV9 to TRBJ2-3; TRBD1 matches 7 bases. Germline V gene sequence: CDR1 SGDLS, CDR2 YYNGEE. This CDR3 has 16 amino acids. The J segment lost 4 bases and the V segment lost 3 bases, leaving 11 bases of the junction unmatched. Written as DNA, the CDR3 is TGTGCCAGCAGCGCCGGATACAGGGGAGTGGCAGATACGCAGTATTTT. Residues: CASSAGYRGVADTQYF.

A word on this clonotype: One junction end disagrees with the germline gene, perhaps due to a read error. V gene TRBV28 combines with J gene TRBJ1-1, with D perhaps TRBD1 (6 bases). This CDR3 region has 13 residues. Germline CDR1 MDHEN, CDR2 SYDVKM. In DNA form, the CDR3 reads TGTGTCAGCAGACGAAACAGGGTCACTGAAGCTTTCTTT. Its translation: CVSRRNRVTEAFF.

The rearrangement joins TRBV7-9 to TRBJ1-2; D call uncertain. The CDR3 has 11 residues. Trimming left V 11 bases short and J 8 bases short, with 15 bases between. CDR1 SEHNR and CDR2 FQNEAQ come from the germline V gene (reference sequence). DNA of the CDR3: TGTGCCGTCGTCCCGTTTAGCGGCTACACCTTC. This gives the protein CAVVPFSGYTF.